The rows below give T cell receptor beta chains drawn from one sample of a study of OX40 agonist ivuxolimab in advanced cancers. Only in-frame clones appear in the TCRdb table, and some are missing; sequencing was by immunoSEQ multiplex PCR. The repertoire holds around 100,000 clones, approximately 90% seen once, with under 0.4% in the top ten. Material: CD4+ or CD8+ T cells sorted from blood, obtained in a trial of the OX40 agonist ivuxolimab. All receptors derive from an adult with an advanced solid tumor such as melanoma, head and neck, liver or kidney cancer. The CDR3 runs from the conserved cysteine through the conserved F or W. The order of the fields is J gene, D gene, V gene, CDR3 DNA, CDR3 protein. D genes are given only for firm matches.

j_call: TRBJ2-3
d_call: TRBD2
v_call: TRBV27
cdr3_nt: TGTGCCAGCAGTTTTCTAGCGGGAGGGGCCACAGATACGCAGTATTTT
cdr3_aa: CASSFLAGGATDTQYF

j_call: TRBJ2-3
d_call: TRBD2
v_call: TRBV5-1
cdr3_nt: TGCGCCAGCAGCTTTGGCGGGAGTTCAGATACGCAGTATTTT
cdr3_aa: CASSFGGSSDTQYF

j_call: TRBJ2-5
d_call: TRBD1
v_call: TRBV5-1
cdr3_nt: TGCGCCAGCAGCTTGGGCTCAGGGGGCGCGCCTTTTCGGGAGACCCAGTACTTC
cdr3_aa: CASSLGSGGAPFRETQYF

j_call: TRBJ1-6
d_call: NA
v_call: TRBV30
cdr3_nt: TGTGCCTGGAGTGTATTGGCAGTCAGGAGACTTACCTATAATTCACCCCTCCACTTT
cdr3_aa: CAWSVLAVRRLTYNSPLHF

j_call: TRBJ2-1
d_call: TRBD1
v_call: TRBV4-1
cdr3_nt: TGCGCCAGCAGAGGGACAGGCTCCAATGAGCAGTTCTTC
cdr3_aa: CASRGTGSNEQFF

j_call: TRBJ2-7
d_call: NA
v_call: TRBV7-2
cdr3_nt: TGTGCCAGCAACCCCCGTTTCCAGGGAGTCTACGAGCAGTACTTC
cdr3_aa: CASNPRFQGVYEQYF

j_call: TRBJ2-1
d_call: NA
v_call: TRBV11-2
cdr3_nt: TGTGCCAGCAGCTTAGTCTGGGGCAATGAGCAGTTCTTC
cdr3_aa: CASSLVWGNEQFF

j_call: TRBJ1-5
d_call: NA
v_call: TRBV6-5
cdr3_nt: TGTGCCAGCAGGCCTACAGGGAACAATCAGCCCCAGCATTTT
cdr3_aa: CASRPTGNNQPQHF

j_call: TRBJ2-7
d_call: NA
v_call: TRBV6-5
cdr3_nt: TGTGCCAGCAGTTACGAACCCCAGCAGGGTTGGGACGAGCAGTACTTC
cdr3_aa: CASSYEPQQGWDEQYF

j_call: TRBJ1-6
d_call: TRBD1
v_call: TRBV4-2
cdr3_nt: TGTGCCAGCAGCACCCGGGACAGGGGAGGAACCTCCTATAATTCACCCCTCCACTTT
cdr3_aa: CASSTRDRGGTSYNSPLHF

j_call: TRBJ2-1
d_call: NA
v_call: TRBV4-3
cdr3_nt: TGCGCCAGCAGCAGAGAGGGACGGAACTACAATGAGCAGTTCTTC
cdr3_aa: CASSREGRNYNEQFF

j_call: TRBJ1-2
d_call: NA
v_call: TRBV19
cdr3_nt: TGTGCCAGTAGTTATGCCAACAGGGAACGCTATGGCTACACCTTC
cdr3_aa: CASSYANRERYGYTF

j_call: TRBJ2-1
d_call: TRBD2
v_call: TRBV6-1
cdr3_nt: TGTGCCACCCTGGGACTAGCGGGAGTTTCGAATGAGCAGTTCTTC
cdr3_aa: CATLGLAGVSNEQFF

j_call: TRBJ2-1
d_call: NA
v_call: TRBV7-9
cdr3_nt: TGTGCCAGCAGCTTGAAGGCGGGGGCTTCGGAGCAGTTCTTC
cdr3_aa: CASSLKAGASEQFF

j_call: TRBJ2-1
d_call: NA
v_call: TRBV28
cdr3_nt: TGTGCCACCCGTTGGGCTAGCGACCACAATGAGCAGTTCTTC
cdr3_aa: CATRWASDHNEQFF

j_call: TRBJ2-2
d_call: TRBD2
v_call: TRBV27
cdr3_nt: TGTGCCAGCGGGGACGAGACTAGCGTGACCGGGGAGCTGTTTTTT
cdr3_aa: CASGDETSVTGELFF

j_call: TRBJ2-4
d_call: TRBD2
v_call: TRBV4-1
cdr3_nt: TGCGCCAGCAGCCAACCGGGACTAGCGGGATTAGCCAAAAACATTCAGTACTTC
cdr3_aa: CASSQPGLAGLAKNIQYF

j_call: TRBJ1-2
d_call: NA
v_call: TRBV18
cdr3_nt: TGTGCCAGCTCAGACAACGGATATGGCTACACCTTC
cdr3_aa: CASSDNGYGYTF

j_call: TRBJ2-5
d_call: TRBD1
v_call: TRBV27
cdr3_nt: TGTGCCAGCAGTTTAAGCAGGGGCGGGACAGGAGAGACCCAGTACTTC
cdr3_aa: CASSLSRGGTGETQYF